This TCR beta chain was found in a study of cytotoxic CD8 clonotypes in ibrutinib-treated CLL. Study at large: Across samples, productive templates numbered 200,000 to 300,000 and productive rearrangements reached 80,000 to 100,000 on average. Study-level results: Clonality (at baseline) was higher than in age-matched healthy donors and tracked circulating CD8+ T-cell counts. Clonality increased at ibrutinib response, then returned toward baseline at progression.

Germline values: CDR1 SGHNT, CDR2 YENEEA. The CDR3 runs to 13 residues. Unmatched junction bases numbered 4, after V lost 7 bases and J lost 5 bases. As concerns this clone: Antigen: not known.

The sequencing depth, 1 in 200,000 to 1 in 1 million T cells, was the target. The repertoire was sequenced with immunoSEQ multiplex PCR; TCRdb's copy has only in-frame clones and lacks some. The sample yields around 250,000 clones, 60% to 75% seen once. The sequence derives from a human donor with chronic lymphocytic leukemia. The sequences come from PBMCs, collected after 24 months of ibrutinib treatment. The V gene is TRBV11-3, the J gene TRBJ2-2; 7 bases agree with TRBD2. The CDR3 loop reads CASTRGSTGELFF. Written as DNA, the CDR3 is TGTGCCAGCACACGCGGGAGTACCGGGGAGCTGTTTTTT.